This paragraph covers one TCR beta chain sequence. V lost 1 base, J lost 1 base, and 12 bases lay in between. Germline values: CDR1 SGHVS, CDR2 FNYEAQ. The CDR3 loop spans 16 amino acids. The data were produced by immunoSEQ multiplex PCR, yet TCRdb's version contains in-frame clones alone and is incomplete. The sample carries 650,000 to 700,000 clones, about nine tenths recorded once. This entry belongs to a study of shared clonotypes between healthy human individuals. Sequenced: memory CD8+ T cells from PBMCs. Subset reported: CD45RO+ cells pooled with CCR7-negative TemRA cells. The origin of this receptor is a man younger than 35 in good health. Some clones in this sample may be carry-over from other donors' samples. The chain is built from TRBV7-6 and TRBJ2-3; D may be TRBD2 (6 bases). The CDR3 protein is CASSLVAGLGTDTQYF. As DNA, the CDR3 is TGTGCCAGCAGCTTAGTTGCGGGGCTTGGCACAGATACGCAGTATTTT.